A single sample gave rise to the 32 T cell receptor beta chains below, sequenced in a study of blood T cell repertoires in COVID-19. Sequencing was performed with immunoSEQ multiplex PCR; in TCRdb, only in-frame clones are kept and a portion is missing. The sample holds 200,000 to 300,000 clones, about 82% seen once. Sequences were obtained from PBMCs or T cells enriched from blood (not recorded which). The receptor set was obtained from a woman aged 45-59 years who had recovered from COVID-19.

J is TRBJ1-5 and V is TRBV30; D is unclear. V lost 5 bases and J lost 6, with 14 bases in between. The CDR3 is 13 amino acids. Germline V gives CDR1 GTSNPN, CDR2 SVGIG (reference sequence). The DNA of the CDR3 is TGTGCCTGGGACCCGCGTCGTGGTCAGCCCCAGCATTTT. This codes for CAWDPRRGQPQHF. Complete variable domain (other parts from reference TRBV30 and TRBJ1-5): SQTIHQWPATLVQPVGSPLSLECTVEGTSNPNLYWYRQAAGRGLQLLFYSVGIGQISSEVPQNLSASRPQDRQFILSSKKLLLSDSGFYLCAWDPRRGQPQHFGDGTRLSIL.

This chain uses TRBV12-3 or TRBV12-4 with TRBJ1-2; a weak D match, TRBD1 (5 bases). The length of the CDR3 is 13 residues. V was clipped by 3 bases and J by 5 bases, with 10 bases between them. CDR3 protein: CASSFSGGYGYTF. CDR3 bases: TGTGCCAGCAGTTTCTCGGGGGGGTATGGCTACACCTTC.

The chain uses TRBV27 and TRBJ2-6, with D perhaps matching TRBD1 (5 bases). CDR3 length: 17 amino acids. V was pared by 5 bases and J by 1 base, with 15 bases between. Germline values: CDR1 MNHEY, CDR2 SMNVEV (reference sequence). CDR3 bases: TGTGCCAGCAGTCGCGACCCCAACAGGTCTGGGGCCAACGTCCTGACTTTC. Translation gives CASSRDPNRSGANVLTF.

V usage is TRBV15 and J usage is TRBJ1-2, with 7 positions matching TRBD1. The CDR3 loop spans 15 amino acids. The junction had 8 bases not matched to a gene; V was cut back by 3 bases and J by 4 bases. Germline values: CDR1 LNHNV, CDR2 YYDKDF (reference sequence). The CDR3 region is CATSSVQGTGYGYTF. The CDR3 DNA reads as TGTGCCACCAGCAGCGTACAGGGGACGGGCTATGGCTACACCTTC.

The CDR3 is CASSTRRAEKLFF. The CDR3 nucleotides are TGTGCCAGCAGTACTCGGCGGGCGGAAAAACTGTTTTTT. The gene calls are TRBV6-2 or TRBV6-3 and TRBJ1-4; no reliable D call. CDR1 and CDR2 (germline): MNHEY, SVGEGT. This CDR3 is built from 13 residues. The germline V and J ends were trimmed by 5 bases and 8 bases, with 12 bases remaining between them.

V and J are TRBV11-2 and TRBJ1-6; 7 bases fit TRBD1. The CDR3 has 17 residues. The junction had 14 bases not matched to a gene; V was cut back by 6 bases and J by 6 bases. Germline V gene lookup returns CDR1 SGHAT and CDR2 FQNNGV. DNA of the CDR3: TGTGCCAGCAGTCGTAACGGCGCCGGGACAGTTAATTCACCCCTCCACTTT. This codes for CASSRNGAGTVNSPLHF.

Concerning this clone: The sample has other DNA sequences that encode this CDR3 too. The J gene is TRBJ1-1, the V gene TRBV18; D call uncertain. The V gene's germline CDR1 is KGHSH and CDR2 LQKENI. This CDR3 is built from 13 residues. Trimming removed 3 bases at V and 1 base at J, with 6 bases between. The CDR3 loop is CASSPGQNTEAFF. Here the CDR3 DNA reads TGTGCCAGCTCACCGGGCCAGAACACTGAAGCTTTCTTT.

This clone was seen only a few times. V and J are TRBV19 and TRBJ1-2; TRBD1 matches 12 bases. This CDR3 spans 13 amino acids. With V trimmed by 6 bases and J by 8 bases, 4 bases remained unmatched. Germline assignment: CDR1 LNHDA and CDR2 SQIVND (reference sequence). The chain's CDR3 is CASRGQGAWGYTF. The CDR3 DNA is TGTGCCAGTAGGGGACAGGGGGCTTGGGGCTACACCTTC.

CDR3 nucleotide sequence: TGTGCCAGTTCACTACAGGGGGCGCCGAACACTGAAGCTTTCTTT. Protein: CASSLQGAPNTEAFF. The gene calls are TRBV19 and TRBJ1-1, with 9 nucleotides matching TRBD1. This CDR3 has 15 residues. V was pared by 8 bases and J by 1 base, with 8 bases of the junction left unmatched. Germline CDR1 is LNHDA and CDR2 is SQIVND (reference sequence).

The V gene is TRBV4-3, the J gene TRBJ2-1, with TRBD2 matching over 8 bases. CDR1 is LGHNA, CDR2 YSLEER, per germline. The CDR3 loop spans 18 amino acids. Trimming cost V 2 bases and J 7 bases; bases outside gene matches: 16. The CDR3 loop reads CASSQPPHGTRMANEQFF. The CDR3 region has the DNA TGCGCCAGCAGCCAACCACCACACGGGACTAGAATGGCTAATGAGCAGTTCTTC.

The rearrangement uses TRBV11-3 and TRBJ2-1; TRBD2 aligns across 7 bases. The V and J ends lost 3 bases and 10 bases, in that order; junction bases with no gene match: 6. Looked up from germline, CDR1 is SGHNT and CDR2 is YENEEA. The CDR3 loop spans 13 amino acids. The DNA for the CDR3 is TGTGCCAGCAGCTTTCCCCCGGGGGGAGAGCAGTTCTTC. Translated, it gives CASSFPPGGEQFF.

CDR3 residues: CASSPIRSRDTEAFF. CDR3 DNA sequence: TGTGCCAGCAGCCCAATCCGGTCGAGGGACACTGAAGCTTTCTTT. The chain joins TRBV7-8 to TRBJ1-1; D is uncertain. CDR1 and CDR2 (germline): SGHVS, FQNEAQ. V shed 5 bases and J shed 3 bases, with 16 bases lying between them. There are 15 residues in the CDR3.

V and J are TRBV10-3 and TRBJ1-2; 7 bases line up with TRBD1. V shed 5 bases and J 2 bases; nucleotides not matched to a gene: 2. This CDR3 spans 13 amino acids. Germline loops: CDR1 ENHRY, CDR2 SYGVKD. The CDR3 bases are TGTGCCATCAGTCCGACAGGGAACTATGGCTACACCTTC. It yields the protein CAISPTGNYGYTF.

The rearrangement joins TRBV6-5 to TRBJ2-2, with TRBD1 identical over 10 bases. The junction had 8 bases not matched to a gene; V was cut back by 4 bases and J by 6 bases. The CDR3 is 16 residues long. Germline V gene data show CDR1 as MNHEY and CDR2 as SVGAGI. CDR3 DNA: TGTGCCAGCAGTTCCAGCGGGACAGGGGTTTCCGGGGAGCTGTTTTTT. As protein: CASSSSGTGVSGELFF.

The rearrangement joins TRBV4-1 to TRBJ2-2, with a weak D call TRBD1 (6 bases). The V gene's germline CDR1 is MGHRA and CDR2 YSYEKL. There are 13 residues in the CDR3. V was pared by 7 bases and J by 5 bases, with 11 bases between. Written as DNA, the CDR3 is TGCGCCAGCACCAGGGGAATGACCGGGGAGCTGTTTTTT. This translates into CASTRGMTGELFF.

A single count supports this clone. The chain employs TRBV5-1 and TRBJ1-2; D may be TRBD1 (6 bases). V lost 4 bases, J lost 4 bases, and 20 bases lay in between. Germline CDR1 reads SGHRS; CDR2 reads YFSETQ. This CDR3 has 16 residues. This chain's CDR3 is CASSPNYRDLGYGYTF. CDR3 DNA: TGCGCCAGCAGCCCCAATTACAGGGATTTAGGCTATGGCTACACCTTC.

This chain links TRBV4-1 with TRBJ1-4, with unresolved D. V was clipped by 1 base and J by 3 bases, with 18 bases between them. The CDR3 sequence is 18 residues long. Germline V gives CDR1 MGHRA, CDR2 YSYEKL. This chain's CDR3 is CASSQVMGKRVPNEKLFF. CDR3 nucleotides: TGCGCCAGCAGCCAAGTCATGGGGAAGAGGGTGCCTAATGAAAAACTGTTTTTT.

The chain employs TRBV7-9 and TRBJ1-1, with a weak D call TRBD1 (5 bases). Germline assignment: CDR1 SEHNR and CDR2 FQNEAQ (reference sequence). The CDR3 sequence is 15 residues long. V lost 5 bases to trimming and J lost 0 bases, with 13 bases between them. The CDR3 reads CASSLGTYMNTEAFF. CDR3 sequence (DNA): TGTGCCAGCAGCCTAGGGACTTATATGAACACTGAAGCTTTCTTT.

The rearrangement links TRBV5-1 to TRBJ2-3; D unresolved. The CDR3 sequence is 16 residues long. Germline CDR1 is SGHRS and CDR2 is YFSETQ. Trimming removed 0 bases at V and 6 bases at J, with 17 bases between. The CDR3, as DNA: TGCGCCAGCAGCTTGGCCGGCTCAGGTTTTTCGGATACGCAGTATTTT. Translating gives CASSLAGSGFSDTQYF.

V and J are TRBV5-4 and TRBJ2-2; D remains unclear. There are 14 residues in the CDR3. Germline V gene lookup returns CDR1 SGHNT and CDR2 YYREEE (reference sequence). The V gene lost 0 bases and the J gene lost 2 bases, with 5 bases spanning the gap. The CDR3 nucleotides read TGTGCCAGCAGCTTGGAAACTAACACCGGGGAGCTGTTTTTT. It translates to CASSLETNTGELFF.

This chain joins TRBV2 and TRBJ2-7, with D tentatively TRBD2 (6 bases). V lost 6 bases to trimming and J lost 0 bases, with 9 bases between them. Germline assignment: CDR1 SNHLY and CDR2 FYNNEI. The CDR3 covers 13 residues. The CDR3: CASRGLDSYEQYF. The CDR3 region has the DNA TGTGCCAGCAGGGGACTTGACTCCTACGAGCAGTACTTC.

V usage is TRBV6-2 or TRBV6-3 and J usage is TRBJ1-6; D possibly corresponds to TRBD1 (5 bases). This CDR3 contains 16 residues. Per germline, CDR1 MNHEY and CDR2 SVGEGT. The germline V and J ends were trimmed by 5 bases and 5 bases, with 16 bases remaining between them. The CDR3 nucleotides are TGTGCCAGCAGTCCAGAAAGGACAAAAAATAATTCACCCCTCCACTTT. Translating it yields CASSPERTKNNSPLHF.

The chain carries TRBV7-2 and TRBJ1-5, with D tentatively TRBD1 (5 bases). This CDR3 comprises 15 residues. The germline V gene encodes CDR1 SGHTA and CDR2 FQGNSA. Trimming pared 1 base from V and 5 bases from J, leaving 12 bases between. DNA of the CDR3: TGTGCCAGCAGCTTAGAGGGGAGGGTGTATCAGCCCCAGCATTTT. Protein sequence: CASSLEGRVYQPQHF.

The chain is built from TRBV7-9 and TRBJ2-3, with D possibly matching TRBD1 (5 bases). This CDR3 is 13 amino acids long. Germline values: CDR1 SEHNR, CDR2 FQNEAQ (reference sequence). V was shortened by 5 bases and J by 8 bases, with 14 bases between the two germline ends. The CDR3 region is CASSNKQVSTQYF. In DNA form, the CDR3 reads TGTGCCAGCAGCAACAAACAGGTTTCTACGCAGTATTTT.

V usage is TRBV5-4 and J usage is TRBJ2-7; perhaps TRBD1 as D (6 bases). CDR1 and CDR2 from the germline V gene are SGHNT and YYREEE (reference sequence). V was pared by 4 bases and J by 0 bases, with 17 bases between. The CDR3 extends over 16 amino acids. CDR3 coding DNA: TGTGCCAGCAGCACCCCAGGGGTTCCGGGCTCCTACGAGCAGTACTTC. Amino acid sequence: CASSTPGVPGSYEQYF.

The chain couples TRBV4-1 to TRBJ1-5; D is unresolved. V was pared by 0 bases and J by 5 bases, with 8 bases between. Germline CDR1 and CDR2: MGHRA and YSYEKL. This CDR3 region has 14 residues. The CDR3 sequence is CASSQDQIDQPQHF. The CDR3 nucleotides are TGCGCCAGCAGCCAAGATCAAATTGATCAGCCCCAGCATTTT.

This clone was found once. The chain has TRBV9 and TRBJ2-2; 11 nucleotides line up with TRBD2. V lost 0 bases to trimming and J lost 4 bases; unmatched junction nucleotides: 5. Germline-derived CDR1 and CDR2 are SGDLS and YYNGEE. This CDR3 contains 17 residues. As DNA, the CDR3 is TGTGCCAGCAGCGTAGATCCCGGACTAGCGGGCACCGGGGAGCTGTTTTTT. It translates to CASSVDPGLAGTGELFF.

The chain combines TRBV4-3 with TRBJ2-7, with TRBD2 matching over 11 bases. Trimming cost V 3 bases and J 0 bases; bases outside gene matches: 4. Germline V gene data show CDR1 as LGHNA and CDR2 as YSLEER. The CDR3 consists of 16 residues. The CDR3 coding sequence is TGCGCCAGCAGCCAGGTACTAGCGGGAGACTCCTACGAGCAGTACTTC. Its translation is CASSQVLAGDSYEQYF.

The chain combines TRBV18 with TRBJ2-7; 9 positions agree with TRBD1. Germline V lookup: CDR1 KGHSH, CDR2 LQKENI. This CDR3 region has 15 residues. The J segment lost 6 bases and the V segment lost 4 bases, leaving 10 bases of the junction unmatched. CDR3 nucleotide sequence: TGTGCCAGCTCACGAGCCGGGACAGGGATTTTCGAGCAGTACTTC. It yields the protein CASSRAGTGIFEQYF.

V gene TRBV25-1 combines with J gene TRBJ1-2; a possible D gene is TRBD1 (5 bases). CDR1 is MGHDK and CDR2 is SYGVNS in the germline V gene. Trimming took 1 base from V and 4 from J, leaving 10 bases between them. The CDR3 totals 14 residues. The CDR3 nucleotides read TGTGCCAGCAGTGAATCTCAGGGTAGCTATGGCTACACCTTC. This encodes CASSESQGSYGYTF.

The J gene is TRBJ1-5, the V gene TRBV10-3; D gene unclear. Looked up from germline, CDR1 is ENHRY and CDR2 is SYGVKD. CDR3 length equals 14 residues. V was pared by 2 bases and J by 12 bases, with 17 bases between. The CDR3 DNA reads TGTGCCATCAGTGAGGGGTCTACATCGGAGGTCCAGCATTTT. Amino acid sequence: CAISEGSTSEVQHF.

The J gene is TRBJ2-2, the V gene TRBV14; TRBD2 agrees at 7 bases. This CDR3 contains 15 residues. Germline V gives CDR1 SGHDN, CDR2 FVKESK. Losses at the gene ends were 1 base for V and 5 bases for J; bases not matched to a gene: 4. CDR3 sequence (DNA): TGTGCCAGCAGCCAAGTGGGAGGGCAGACCGGGGAGCTGTTTTTT. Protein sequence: CASSQVGGQTGELFF.